This T cell receptor (beta chain) was captured by sequencing in a study of blood T cell repertoires in COVID-19. This CDR3 spans 14 amino acids. Germline loops: CDR1 SGHRS, CDR2 YFSETQ. The V end was cut by 0 bases, the J end by 6 bases, with 12 bases between. The authors' processing: Amplified reference gene primers provided the basis for estimating nucleated cell counts. Libraries were prepared by immunoSEQ multiplex PCR; TCRdb keeps only in-frame clonotypes and omits some of them. The V and J calls and clone size were taken over from that table, and D and trimming were inferred from the DNA. The table records approximately 320,000 clones, around 90% of them present only once. The age range of participants was about 18 to 100 years, with residence in roughly 25 US areas. This clone occurred once.

The sequence derives from a woman younger than 35 who had recovered from COVID-19. Source material: PBMCs or T cells enriched from blood (not recorded which). The chain employs TRBV5-1 and TRBJ1-2, with TRBD1 as a possible D gene (5 bases). Here the CDR3 reads CASSLEAGKNGYTF. CDR3 DNA sequence: TGCGCCAGCAGCTTGGAGGCAGGGAAAAATGGCTACACCTTC.